This T cell receptor beta chain was captured in a study of T cell repertoires in cytomegalovirus infection. Overall study context: From public TCR beta signatures came an indication of both CMV infection and matching HLA type. Overall study results and limits: Dominating the ex vivo response were HLA-C-restricted CMV-specific TCR beta clonotypes. Accumulated public TCR beta family frequency recognized individuals carrying CMV together with the relevant HLA.

This clonotype was seen at least ten times. The antigen remains unidentified. The V end was cut by 0 bases, the J end by 5 bases, with 5 bases between. Germline lookup yields CDR1 SGHTA and CDR2 FQGNSA. The CDR3 covers 13 residues. MiXCR, applied by TCRdb to the reads, yields one record per CDR3 protein. The sample holds around 630,000 distinct CDR3 sequences, 20% to 25% seen once. The chain carries TRBV7-2 and TRBJ2-4, with D tentatively TRBD1 or TRBD2 (5 bases each). This receptor was identified in a human donor in good health (CMV status not recorded). Some clones in this sample may be carry-over from other donors' samples. Input material: CD8+ T cells from PBMCs. In DNA form, the CDR3 reads TGTGCCAGCAGCTTAGCGGGGGAAAACATTCAGTACTTC. Encoded protein: CASSLAGENIQYF. The full variable domain, its missing parts supplied by reference TRBV7-2 and TRBJ2-4, is GAGVSQSPSNKVTEKGKDVELRCDPISGHTALYWYRQSLGQGLEFLIYFQGNSAPDKSGLPSDRFSAERTGGSVSTLTIQRTQQEDSAVYLCASSLAGENIQYFGAGTRLSVL.